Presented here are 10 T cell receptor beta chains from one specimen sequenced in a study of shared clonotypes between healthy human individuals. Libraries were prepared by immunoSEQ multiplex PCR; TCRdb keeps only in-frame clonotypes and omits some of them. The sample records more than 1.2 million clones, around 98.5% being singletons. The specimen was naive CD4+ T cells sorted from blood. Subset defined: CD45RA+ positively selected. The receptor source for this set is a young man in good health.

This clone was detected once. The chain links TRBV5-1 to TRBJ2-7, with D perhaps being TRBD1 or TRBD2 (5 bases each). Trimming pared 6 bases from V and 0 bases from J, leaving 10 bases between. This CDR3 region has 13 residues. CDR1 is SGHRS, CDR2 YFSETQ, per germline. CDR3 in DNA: TGCGCCAGCAATGGGGACGGCTCCTACGAGCAGTACTTC. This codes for CASNGDGSYEQYF.

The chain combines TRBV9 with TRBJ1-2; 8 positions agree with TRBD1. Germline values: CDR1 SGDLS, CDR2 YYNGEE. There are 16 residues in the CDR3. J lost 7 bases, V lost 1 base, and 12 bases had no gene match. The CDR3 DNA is TGTGCCAGCAGCGTATCTCAAGGGCAGGGGGCTTTTGGCTACACCTTC. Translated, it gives CASSVSQGQGAFGYTF.

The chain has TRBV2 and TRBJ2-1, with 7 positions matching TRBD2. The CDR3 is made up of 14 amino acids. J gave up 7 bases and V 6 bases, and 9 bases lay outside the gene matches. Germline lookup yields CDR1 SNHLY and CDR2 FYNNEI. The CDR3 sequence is CASRGDSGLNEQFF. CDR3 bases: TGTGCCAGCAGGGGGGACTCGGGACTAAATGAGCAGTTCTTC.

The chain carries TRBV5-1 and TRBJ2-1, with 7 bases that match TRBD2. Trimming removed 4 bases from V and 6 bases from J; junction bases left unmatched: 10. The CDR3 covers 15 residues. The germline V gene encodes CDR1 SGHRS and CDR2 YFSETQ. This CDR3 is CASSPTPREGNEQFF. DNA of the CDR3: TGCGCCAGCAGCCCAACTCCGAGGGAGGGCAATGAGCAGTTCTTC. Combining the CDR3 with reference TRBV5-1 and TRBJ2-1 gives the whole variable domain KAGVTQTPRYLIKTRGQQVTLSCSPISGHRSVSWYQQTPGQGLQFLFEYFSETQRNKGNFPGRFSGRQFSNSRSEMNVSTLELGDSALYLCASSPTPREGNEQFFGPGTRLTVL.

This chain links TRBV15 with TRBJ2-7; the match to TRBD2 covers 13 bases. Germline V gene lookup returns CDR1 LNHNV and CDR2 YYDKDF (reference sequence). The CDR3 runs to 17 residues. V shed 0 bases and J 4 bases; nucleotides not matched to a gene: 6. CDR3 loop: CATSRESTSGRSYEQYF. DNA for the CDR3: TGTGCCACCAGCAGAGAATCGACTAGCGGGAGGTCTTACGAGCAGTACTTC.

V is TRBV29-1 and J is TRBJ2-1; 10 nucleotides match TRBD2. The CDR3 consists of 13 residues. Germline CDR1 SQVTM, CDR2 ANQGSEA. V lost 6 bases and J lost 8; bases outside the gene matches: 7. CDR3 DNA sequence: TGCAGCGTACAAGCGGGAGGGCCGGATGAGCAGTTCTTC. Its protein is CSVQAGGPDEQFF.

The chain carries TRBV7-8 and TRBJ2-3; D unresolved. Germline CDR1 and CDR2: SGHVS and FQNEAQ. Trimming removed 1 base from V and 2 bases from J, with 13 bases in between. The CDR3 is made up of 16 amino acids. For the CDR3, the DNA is TGTGCCAGCAGCTTAGAAGTAGCCTCGTACACAGATACGCAGTATTTT. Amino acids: CASSLEVASYTDTQYF.

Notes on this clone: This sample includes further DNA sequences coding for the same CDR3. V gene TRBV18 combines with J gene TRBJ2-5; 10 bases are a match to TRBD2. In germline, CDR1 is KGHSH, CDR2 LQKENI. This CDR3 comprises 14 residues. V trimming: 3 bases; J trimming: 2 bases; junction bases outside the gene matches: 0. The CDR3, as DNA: TGTGCCAGCTCACCGACTAGCGGGCAAGAGACCCAGTACTTC. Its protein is CASSPTSGQETQYF. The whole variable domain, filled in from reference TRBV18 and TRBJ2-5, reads NAGVMQNPRHLVRRRGQEARLRCSPMKGHSHVYWYRQLPEEGLKFMVYLQKENIIDESGMPKERFSAEFPKEGPSILRIQQVVRGDSAAYFCASSPTSGQETQYFGPGTRLLVL.

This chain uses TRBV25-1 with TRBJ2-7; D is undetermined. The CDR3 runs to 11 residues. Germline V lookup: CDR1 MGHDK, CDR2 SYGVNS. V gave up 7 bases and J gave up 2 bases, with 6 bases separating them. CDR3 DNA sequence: TGTGCCAGCACCGCGGCCTACGAGCAGTACTTC. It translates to CASTAAYEQYF.

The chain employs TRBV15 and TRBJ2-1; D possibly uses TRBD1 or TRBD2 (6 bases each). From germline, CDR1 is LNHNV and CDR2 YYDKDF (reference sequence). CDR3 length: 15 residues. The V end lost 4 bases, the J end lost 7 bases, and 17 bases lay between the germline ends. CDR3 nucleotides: TGTGCCACCAGCAACAGACAGGAGGGACGGAATGAGCAGTTCTTC. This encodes CATSNRQEGRNEQFF. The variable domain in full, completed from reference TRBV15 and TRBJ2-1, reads DAMVIQNPRYQVTQFGKPVTLSCSQTLNHNVMYWYQQKSSQAPKLLFHYYDKDFNNEADTPDNFQSRRPNTSFCFLDIRSPGLGDTAMYLCATSNRQEGRNEQFFGPGTRLTVL.